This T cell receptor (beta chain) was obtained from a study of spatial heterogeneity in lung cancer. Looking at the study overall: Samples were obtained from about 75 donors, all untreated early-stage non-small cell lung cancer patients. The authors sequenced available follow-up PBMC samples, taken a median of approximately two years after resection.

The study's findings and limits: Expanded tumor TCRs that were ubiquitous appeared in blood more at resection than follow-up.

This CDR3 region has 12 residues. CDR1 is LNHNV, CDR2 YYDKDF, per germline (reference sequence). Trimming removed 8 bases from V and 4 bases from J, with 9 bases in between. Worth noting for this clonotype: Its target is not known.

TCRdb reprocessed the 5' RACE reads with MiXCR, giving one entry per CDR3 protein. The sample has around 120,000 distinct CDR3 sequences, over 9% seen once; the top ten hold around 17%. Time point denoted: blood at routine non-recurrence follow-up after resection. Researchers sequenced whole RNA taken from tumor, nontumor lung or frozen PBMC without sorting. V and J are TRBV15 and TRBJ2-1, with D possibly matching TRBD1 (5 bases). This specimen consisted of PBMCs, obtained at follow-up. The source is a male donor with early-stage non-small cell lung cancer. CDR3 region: CATQTEYNEQFF. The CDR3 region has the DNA TGTGCCACCCAGACAGAATACAATGAGCAGTTCTTC.